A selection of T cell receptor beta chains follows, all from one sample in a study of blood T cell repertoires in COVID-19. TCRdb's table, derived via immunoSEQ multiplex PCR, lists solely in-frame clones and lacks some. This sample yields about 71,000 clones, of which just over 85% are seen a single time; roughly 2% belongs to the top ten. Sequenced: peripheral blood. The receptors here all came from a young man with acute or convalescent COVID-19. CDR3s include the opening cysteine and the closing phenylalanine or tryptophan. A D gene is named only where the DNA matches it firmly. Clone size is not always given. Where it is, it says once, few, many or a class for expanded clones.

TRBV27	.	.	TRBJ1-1	CASSLLAGRNTEAFF	TGTGCCAGCAGTTTACTAGCGGGGCGGAACACTGAAGCTTTCTTT
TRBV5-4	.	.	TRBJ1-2	CASSQDAYGYTF	TGTGCCAGCAGCCAGGATGCCTATGGCTACACCTTC
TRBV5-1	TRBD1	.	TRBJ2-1	CASSLDRGNEQFF	TGCGCCAGCAGCTTGGACAGGGGGAATGAGCAGTTCTTC
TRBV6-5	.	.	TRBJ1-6	CASSPETGYNSPLHF	TGTGCCAGCAGTCCCGAGACAGGATATAATTCACCCCTCCACTTT
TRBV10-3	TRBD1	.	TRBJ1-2	CAISEHDRANYGYTF	TGTGCCATCAGTGAACACGACAGGGCTAACTATGGCTACACCTTC
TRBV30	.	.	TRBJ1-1	CAWSVRGYLGTEAFF	TGTGCCTGGAGCGTGCGGGGGTACCTGGGCACTGAAGCTTTCTTT
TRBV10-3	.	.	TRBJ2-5	CAIRAPSGETQYF	TGTGCCATCAGGGCCCCCAGCGGAGAGACCCAGTACTTC
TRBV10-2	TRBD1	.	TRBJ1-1	CASSVAGGRNTEAFF	TGCGCCAGCAGTGTGGCAGGGGGCAGGAACACTGAAGCTTTCTTT
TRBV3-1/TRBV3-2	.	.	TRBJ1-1	CASSQPDSDTEAFF	TGTGCCAGCAGCCAACCGGACAGCGACACTGAAGCTTTCTTT
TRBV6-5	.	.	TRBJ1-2	CASSYGQGGYGYTF	TGTGCCAGCAGTTACGGCCAGGGAGGCTATGGCTACACCTTC
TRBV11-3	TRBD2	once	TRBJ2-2	CASSLGMRGRNTGELFF	TGTGCCAGCAGCTTGGGGATGCGCGGGAGGAACACCGGGGAGCTGTTTTTT
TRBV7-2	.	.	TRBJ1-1	CASSYGRENTEAFF	TGTGCCAGCAGTTACGGTCGGGAGAACACTGAAGCTTTCTTT
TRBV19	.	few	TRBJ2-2	CASSIAGANTGELFF	TGTGCCAGTAGTATAGCGGGAGCGAACACCGGGGAGCTGTTTTTT
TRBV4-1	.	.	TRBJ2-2	CASSQDMGGLNTGELFF	TGCGCCAGCAGCCAAGATATGGGGGGGCTGAACACCGGGGAGCTGTTTTTT
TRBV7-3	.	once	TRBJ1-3	CASSPRETGNTIYF	TGTGCCAGCAGCCCGCGGGAGACTGGAAACACCATATATTTT
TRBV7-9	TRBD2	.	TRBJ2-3	CASSLAGAGGFLNTDTQYF	TGTGCCAGCAGCTTAGCGGGAGCGGGGGGCTTCTTAAACACAGATACGCAGTATTTT